The source of this T cell receptor (beta chain) is a study of neurological immune-mediated disorders. Study-wide context: In a group of some 35 multiple sclerosis patients, approximately 30 had the relapsing-remitting type and 3 had the secondary progressive type.

Template-switch 5'RACE cDNA synthesis added a 10-nucleotide unique molecular identifier. MiXCR, run by TCRdb on the 5' RACE reads, gives a single entry per CDR3 protein. The table has tens of thousands of distinct CDR3 sequences, more than 3% seen once. This clonotype was counted many times. The CDR3 length is 11 residues. The germline V gene encodes CDR1 SGHTA and CDR2 FQGNSA. Trimming stripped 5 bases from V and 8 bases from J, with 9 bases between. The sequencing input was PBMCs. The source is a man aged 25 to 40 with multiple sclerosis. This chain uses TRBV7-2 with TRBJ1-1; D is uncertain. CDR3 residues: CASSLLFEAFF. CDR3 nucleotide sequence: TGTGCCAGCAGCCTTCTTTTCGAAGCTTTCTTT.